Each of the 20 T cell receptor beta chains below was sequenced from the same sample in a study of blood T cell repertoires in COVID-19. Some clones are missing from TCRdb's copy, which holds only in-frame ones; the method was immunoSEQ multiplex PCR. The sample has about 32,000 clones, roughly 87% seen once. Input material: peripheral blood. These receptors were collected from a man over 45 with active or convalescent COVID-19.

The J gene is TRBJ2-1, the V gene TRBV9; D may be TRBD2 (5 bases). The CDR3 is 16 residues long. Per germline, CDR1 SGDLS and CDR2 YYNGEE. V shed 3 bases and J shed 6 bases, with 19 bases lying between them. The CDR3 DNA sequence: TGTGCCAGCAGCGAAGTCCTGCGGGCCGGCAGCAATGAGCAGTTCTTC. It specifies CASSEVLRAGSNEQFF.

J is TRBJ2-3 and V is TRBV4-3; tentatively, D is TRBD2 (5 bases). Trimming left V 4 bases short and J 1 base short, with 6 bases between. CDR3 size: 13 residues. Germline values: CDR1 LGHNA, CDR2 YSLEER. CDR3 DNA sequence: TGCGCCAGCAGCCGTAGCGGCACAGATACGCAGTATTTT. This encodes CASSRSGTDTQYF.

The rearrangement joins TRBV7-9 to TRBJ2-5, with D uncertain. V lost 2 bases and J 2 bases, leaving 12 bases between the germline ends. CDR1 SEHNR and CDR2 FQNEAQ come from the germline V gene (reference sequence). The CDR3 length is 15 residues. In DNA form, the CDR3 reads TGTGCCAGCAGCTTACGCGACAACTTTCAAGAGACCCAGTACTTC. It encodes CASSLRDNFQETQYF.

Relative to its sample, this clone is medium-sized. This chain uses TRBV7-9 with TRBJ2-7; D is undetermined. This CDR3 spans 13 amino acids. V lost 1 base and J 6 bases, leaving 10 bases between the germline ends. Germline CDR1 and CDR2: SEHNR and FQNEAQ (reference sequence). CDR3 in DNA: TGTGCCAGCAGCTTAGGTGGCGGCCGCGAGCAGTACTTC. Translation: CASSLGGGREQYF. The complete variable domain, with remaining parts taken from reference TRBV7-9 and TRBJ2-7, reads DTGVSQNPRHKITKRGQNVTFRCDPISEHNRLYWYRQTLGQGPEFLTYFQNEAQLEKSRLLSDRFSAERPKGSFSTLEIQRTEQGDSAMYLCASSLGGGREQYFGPGTRLTVT.

The chain is built from TRBV7-2 and TRBJ2-2, with TRBD1 as a possible D gene (5 bases). Deletions cut 1 base from V and 1 base from J, with 10 bases between. The CDR3 loop spans 16 amino acids. Germline V CDR1 and CDR2: SGHTA, FQGNSA. The CDR3 loop is CASSLGGALNTGELFF. The DNA for the CDR3 is TGTGCCAGCAGCTTAGGTGGGGCTTTGAACACCGGGGAGCTGTTTTTT.

The V gene is TRBV5-6, the J gene TRBJ2-7; D is undetermined. CDR1 and CDR2 (germline): SGHDT, YYEEEE. The CDR3 runs 12 residues. The ends were cut back, 4 bases at V and 4 bases at J, with 9 bases in the middle. The CDR3 spells CASSRARYEQYF. As DNA, the CDR3 is TGTGCCAGCAGCCGAGCGAGGTACGAGCAGTACTTC.

This clone is a singleton in its sample. The chain uses TRBV7-9 and TRBJ2-7, with 10 nucleotides matching TRBD2. CDR3 size: 15 residues. The germline V gene encodes CDR1 SEHNR and CDR2 FQNEAQ (reference sequence). The V segment lost 2 bases and the J segment 5 bases; nucleotides outside the gene matches: 6. The CDR3 DNA is TGTGCCAGCAGCTTAATCCTAGCGGGAGTGGACGAGCAGTACTTC. Translating gives CASSLILAGVDEQYF.

The chain uses TRBV4-3 and TRBJ1-2, with 8 bases that match TRBD1. This CDR3 is 15 amino acids long. The germline V gene encodes CDR1 LGHNA and CDR2 YSLEER. J was trimmed by 8 bases and V by 1 base; bases with no gene match: 9. The CDR3 sequence: CASSQVLQGGRGYTF. The DNA of the CDR3 is TGCGCCAGCAGCCAAGTCCTACAGGGGGGTCGGGGCTACACCTTC.

The rearrangement joins TRBV24-1 to TRBJ2-7, with D tentatively TRBD1 (6 bases). Between the trimmed V and J ends, which lost 7 bases and 2 bases, there was a span of 11 bases. The CDR3 totals 13 residues. Germline V lookup: CDR1 KGHDR, CDR2 SFDVKD. CDR3 loop: CATRDSYTYEQYF. DNA for the CDR3: TGTGCCACCAGGGACAGCTACACCTACGAGCAGTACTTC.

The V and J genes are TRBV10-2 and TRBJ1-3; 7 bases map to TRBD1. Trimming at V came to 6 bases and at J to 5 bases, leaving 10 bases not matched to a gene. Germline CDR1 WSHSY, CDR2 SAAADI. This CDR3 is 15 amino acids long. The CDR3 region is CASSLDRQGRNTIYF. CDR3 DNA: TGCGCCAGCAGCCTAGACCGACAGGGTCGAAACACCATATATTTT.

The rearrangement links TRBV2 to TRBJ2-7, with D possibly TRBD2 on 6 matching bases. There are 13 residues in the CDR3. Germline CDR1 reads SNHLY; CDR2 reads FYNNEI. With 6 bases removed from V and 3 bases from J, the gap between germline ends came to 12 bases. The CDR3 region has the DNA TGTGCCAGCAGCCTGGGGCGGGGCTACGAGCAGTACTTC. It specifies CASSLGRGYEQYF.

This clone was recorded a few times. This rearrangement joins TRBV5-5 to TRBJ2-1; weak D call: TRBD1 (7 bases). The CDR3 is 17 amino acids. The germline V and J ends were trimmed by 4 bases and 1 base, with 18 bases remaining between them. Germline-derived CDR1 and CDR2 are SGHKS and YYEKEE (reference sequence). The DNA of the CDR3 is TGTGCCAGCAGCCCCAGGGGGGCTACGTCTTCCTACAATGAGCAGTTCTTC. Translation: CASSPRGATSSYNEQFF.

This sequence joins TRBV28 and TRBJ1-5, with D uncertain. Germline CDR1 reads MDHEN; CDR2 reads SYDVKM. The CDR3 is 15 amino acids. V was clipped by 5 bases and J by 4 bases, with 15 bases between them. The CDR3 loop is CASSLMVAVNQPQHF. The CDR3 nucleotides are TGTGCCAGCAGTCTTATGGTGGCGGTAAATCAGCCCCAGCATTTT.

In this sample, this clone turned up once. V and J are TRBV9 and TRBJ1-2; the D gene is possibly TRBD1 (6 bases). The CDR3 loop spans 14 amino acids. In germline, CDR1 is SGDLS, CDR2 YYNGEE. V was trimmed by 3 bases and J by 4 bases, leaving 13 bases between them. CDR3 bases: TGTGCCAGCAGCGGCAGGGGTTTGGGCTATGGCTACACCTTC. Its translation is CASSGRGLGYGYTF.

The V and J genes are TRBV27 and TRBJ2-7; 14 bases fit TRBD2. The ends lost 4 bases at V and 5 bases at J; junction bases unmatched: 7. Germline CDR1 MNHEY, CDR2 SMNVEV (reference sequence). The CDR3 loop spans 16 amino acids. CDR3 sequence (DNA): TGTGCCAGCAGTTCGGGACTAGCGGGAGCCGTCAACGAGCAGTACTTC. Translation: CASSSGLAGAVNEQYF.

V usage is TRBV18 and J usage is TRBJ2-7; TRBD2 matches 9 bases. V trimming: 2 bases; J trimming: 5 bases; junction bases outside the gene matches: 7. This CDR3 contains 15 residues. The germline gives CDR1 KGHSH, CDR2 LQKENI. The CDR3 sequence is CASSPSLAGPHEQYF. DNA of the CDR3: TGTGCCAGCTCACCAAGCCTAGCGGGACCCCACGAGCAGTACTTC.

V gene TRBV5-5 combines with J gene TRBJ2-7, with TRBD1 identical over 7 bases. Germline-derived CDR1 and CDR2 are SGHKS and YYEKEE (reference sequence). This CDR3 spans 15 amino acids. Trimming took 2 bases from V and 3 from J; bases not matched to a gene: 8. This chain's CDR3 is CASSFSQTGSYEQYF. CDR3 sequence (DNA): TGTGCCAGCAGCTTTTCCCAGACAGGGAGCTACGAGCAGTACTTC.

V is TRBV2 and J is TRBJ2-2; the D is unclear. The CDR3 is made up of 14 amino acids. Germline CDR1 reads SNHLY; CDR2 reads FYNNEI. The V and J ends lost 2 bases and 3 bases respectively, with 7 bases between them. The CDR3 reads CASSESLYTGELFF. The CDR3 region has the DNA TGTGCCAGCAGTGAATCCTTGTACACCGGGGAGCTGTTTTTT.

The gene calls are TRBV28 and TRBJ1-4; 7 nucleotides agree with TRBD1. This CDR3 has 14 amino acids. With 6 bases clipped from V and 7 bases from J, the junction kept 8 bases outside the gene matches. Per the germline V gene, CDR1 is MDHEN and CDR2 is SYDVKM. CDR3 sequence reads: CASRRGTVTEKLFF. CDR3 nucleotides: TGTGCCAGCAGAAGGGGGACAGTTACTGAAAAACTGTTTTTT.

The V gene is TRBV6-5, the J gene TRBJ2-4, with D hard to call. CDR3 length: 14 residues. The V end lost 4 bases, the J end lost 8 bases, and 15 bases lay between the germline ends. Germline CDR1 reads MNHEY; CDR2 reads SVGAGI. The CDR3, as DNA: TGTGCCAGCAGTTCCGACTGGTCTGTTGACATTCAGTACTTC. Translated, it gives CASSSDWSVDIQYF.